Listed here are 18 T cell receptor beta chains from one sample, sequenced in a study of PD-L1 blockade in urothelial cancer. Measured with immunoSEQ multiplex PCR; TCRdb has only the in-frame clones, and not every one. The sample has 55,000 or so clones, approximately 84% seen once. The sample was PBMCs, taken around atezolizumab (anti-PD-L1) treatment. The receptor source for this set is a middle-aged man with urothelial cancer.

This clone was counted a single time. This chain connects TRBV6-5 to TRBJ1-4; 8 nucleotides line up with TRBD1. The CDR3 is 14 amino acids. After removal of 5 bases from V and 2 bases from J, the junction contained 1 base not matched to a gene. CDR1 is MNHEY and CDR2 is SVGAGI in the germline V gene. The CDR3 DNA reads TGTGCCAGCAGTAGGGACAGGACTAATGAAAAACTGTTTTTT. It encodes CASSRDRTNEKLFF.

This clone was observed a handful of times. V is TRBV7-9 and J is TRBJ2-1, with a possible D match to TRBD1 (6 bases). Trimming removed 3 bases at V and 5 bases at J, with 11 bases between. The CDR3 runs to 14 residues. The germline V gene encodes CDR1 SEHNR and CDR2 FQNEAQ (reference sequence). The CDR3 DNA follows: TGTGCCAGCAGCTTGACAGGACAGCACAATGAGCAGTTCTTC. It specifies CASSLTGQHNEQFF.

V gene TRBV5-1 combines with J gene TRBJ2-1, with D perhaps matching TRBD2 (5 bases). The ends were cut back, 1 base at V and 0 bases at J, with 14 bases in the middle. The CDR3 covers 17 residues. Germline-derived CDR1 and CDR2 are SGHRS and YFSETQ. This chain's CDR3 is CASSLFSLGSSYNEQFF. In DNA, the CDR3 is TGCGCCAGCAGCTTGTTTTCGCTAGGGAGCTCCTACAATGAGCAGTTCTTC.

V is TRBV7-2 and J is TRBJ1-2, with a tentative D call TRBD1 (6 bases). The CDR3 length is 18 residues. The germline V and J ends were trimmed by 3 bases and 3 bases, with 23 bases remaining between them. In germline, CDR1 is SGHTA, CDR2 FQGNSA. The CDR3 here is CASSFRAPTGNSHYGYTF. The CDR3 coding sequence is TGTGCCAGCAGCTTCCGGGCCCCGACAGGAAACAGTCACTATGGCTACACCTTC.

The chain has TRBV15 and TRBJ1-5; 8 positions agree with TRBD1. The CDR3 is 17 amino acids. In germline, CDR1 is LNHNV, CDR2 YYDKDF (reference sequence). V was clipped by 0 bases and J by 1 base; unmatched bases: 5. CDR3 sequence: CATSRDGTGESNQPQHF. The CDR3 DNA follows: TGTGCCACCAGCAGAGACGGGACAGGAGAGAGCAATCAGCCCCAGCATTTT.

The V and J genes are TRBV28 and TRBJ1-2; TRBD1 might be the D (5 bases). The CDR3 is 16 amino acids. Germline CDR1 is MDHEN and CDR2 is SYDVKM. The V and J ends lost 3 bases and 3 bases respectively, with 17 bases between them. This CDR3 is CASSLSSSGTDYGYTF. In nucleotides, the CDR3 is TGTGCCAGCAGTTTGAGTAGTAGCGGGACGGACTATGGCTACACCTTC.

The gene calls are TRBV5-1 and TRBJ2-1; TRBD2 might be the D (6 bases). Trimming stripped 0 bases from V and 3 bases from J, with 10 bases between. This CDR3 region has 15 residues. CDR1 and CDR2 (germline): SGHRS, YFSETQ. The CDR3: CASSLVDGGYNEQFF. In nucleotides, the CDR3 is TGCGCCAGCAGCTTGGTCGACGGGGGCTACAATGAGCAGTTCTTC. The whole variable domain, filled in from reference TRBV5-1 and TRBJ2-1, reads KAGVTQTPRYLIKTRGQQVTLSCSPISGHRSVSWYQQTPGQGLQFLFEYFSETQRNKGNFPGRFSGRQFSNSRSEMNVSTLELGDSALYLCASSLVDGGYNEQFFGPGTRLTVL.

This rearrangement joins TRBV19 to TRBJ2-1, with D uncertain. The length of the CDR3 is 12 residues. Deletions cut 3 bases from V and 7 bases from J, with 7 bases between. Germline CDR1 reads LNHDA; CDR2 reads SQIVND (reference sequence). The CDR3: CASSIPSNEQFF. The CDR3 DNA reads TGTGCCAGTAGTATTCCCTCTAATGAGCAGTTCTTC.

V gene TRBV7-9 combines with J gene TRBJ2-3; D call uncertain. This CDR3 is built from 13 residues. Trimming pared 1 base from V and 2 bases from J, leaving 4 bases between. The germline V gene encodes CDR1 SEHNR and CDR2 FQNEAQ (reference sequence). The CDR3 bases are TGTGCCAGCAGCTTAGGTATCACAGATACGCAGTATTTT. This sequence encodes CASSLGITDTQYF.

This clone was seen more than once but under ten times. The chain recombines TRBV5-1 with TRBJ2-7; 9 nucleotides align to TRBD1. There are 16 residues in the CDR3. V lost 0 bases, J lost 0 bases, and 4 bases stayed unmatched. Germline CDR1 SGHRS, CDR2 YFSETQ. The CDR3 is CASSLASGQGSYEQYF. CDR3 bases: TGCGCCAGCAGCTTGGCCTCGGGACAGGGCTCCTACGAGCAGTACTTC.

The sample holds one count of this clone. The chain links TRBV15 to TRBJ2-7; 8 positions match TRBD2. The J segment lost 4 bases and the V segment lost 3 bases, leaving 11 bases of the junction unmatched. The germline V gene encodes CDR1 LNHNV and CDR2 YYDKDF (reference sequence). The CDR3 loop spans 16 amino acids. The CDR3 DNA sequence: TGTGCCACCAGCAGTGGATTAAGCGGGAGAAGATACGAGCAGTACTTC. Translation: CATSSGLSGRRYEQYF.

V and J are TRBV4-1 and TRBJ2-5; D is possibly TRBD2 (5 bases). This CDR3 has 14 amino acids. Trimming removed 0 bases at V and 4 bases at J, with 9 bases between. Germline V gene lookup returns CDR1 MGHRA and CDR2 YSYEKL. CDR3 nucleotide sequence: TGCGCCAGCAGCCAAGATCGGGGTGCAGAGACCCAGTACTTC. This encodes CASSQDRGAETQYF.

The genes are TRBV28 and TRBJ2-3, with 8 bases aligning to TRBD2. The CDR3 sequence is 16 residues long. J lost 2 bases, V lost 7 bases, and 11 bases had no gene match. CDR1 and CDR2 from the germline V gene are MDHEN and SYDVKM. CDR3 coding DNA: TGTGCCAGCACCCTCTTGAGCGGGAGTATCACAGATACGCAGTATTTT. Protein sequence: CASTLLSGSITDTQYF.

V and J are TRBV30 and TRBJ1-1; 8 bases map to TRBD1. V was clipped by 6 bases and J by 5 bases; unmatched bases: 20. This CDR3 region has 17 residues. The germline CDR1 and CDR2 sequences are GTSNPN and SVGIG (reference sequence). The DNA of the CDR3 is TGTGCCTGTATTCCCGGGGCAGGGGGCACTTTGGGGACTGAAGCTTTCTTT. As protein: CACIPGAGGTLGTEAFF.

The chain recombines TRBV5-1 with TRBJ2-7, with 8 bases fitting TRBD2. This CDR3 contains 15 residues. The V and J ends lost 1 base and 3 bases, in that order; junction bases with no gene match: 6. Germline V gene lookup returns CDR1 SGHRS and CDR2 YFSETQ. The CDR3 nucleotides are TGCGCCAGCAGCTTGTGGGGGACTAGGGTCTACGAGCAGTACTTC. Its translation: CASSLWGTRVYEQYF.

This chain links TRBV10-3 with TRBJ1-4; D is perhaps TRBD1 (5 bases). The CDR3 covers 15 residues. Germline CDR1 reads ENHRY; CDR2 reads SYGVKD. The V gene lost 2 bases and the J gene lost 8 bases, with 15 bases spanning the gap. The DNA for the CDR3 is TGTGCCATCAGTGAGGGGGGGACGGGTCCGGAAAAACTGTTTTTT. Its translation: CAISEGGTGPEKLFF.

The CDR3 DNA follows: TGTGCCAGCAGCTTGGGACTTGCAACTAATGAAAAACTGTTTTTT. Residues: CASSLGLATNEKLFF. The chain links TRBV5-4 to TRBJ1-4; no clear D gene. Germline V gene lookup returns CDR1 SGHNT and CDR2 YYREEE (reference sequence). The germline V and J ends were trimmed by 0 bases and 0 bases, with 6 bases remaining between them. This CDR3 has 15 residues.

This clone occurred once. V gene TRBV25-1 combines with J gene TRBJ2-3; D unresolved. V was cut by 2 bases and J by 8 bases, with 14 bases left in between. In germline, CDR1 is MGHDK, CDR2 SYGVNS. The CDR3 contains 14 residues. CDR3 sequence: CASSENVLSVTQYF. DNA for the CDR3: TGTGCCAGCAGTGAAAATGTGCTAAGTGTTACGCAGTATTTT. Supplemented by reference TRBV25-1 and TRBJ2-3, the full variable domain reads EADIYQTPRYLVIGTGKKITLECSQTMGHDKMYWYQQDPGMELHLIHYSYGVNSTEKGDLSSESTVSRIRTEHFPLTLESARPSHTSQYLCASSENVLSVTQYFGPGTRLTVL.